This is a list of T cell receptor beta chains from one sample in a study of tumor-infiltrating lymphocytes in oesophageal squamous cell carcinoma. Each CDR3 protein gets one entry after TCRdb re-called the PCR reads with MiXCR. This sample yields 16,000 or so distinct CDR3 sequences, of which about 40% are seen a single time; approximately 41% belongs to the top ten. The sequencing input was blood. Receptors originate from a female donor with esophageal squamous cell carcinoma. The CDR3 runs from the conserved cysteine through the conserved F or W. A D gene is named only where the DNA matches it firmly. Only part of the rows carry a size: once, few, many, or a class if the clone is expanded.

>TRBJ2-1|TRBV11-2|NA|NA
TGTGCCAGCAGCGTCCGGGACCCCATCTCCTACAATGAGCAGTTCTTC
CASSVRDPISYNEQFF
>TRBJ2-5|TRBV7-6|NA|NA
TGTGCCAGCAGCTTACCCCTTTCGACCCAGTACTTC
CASSLPLSTQYF
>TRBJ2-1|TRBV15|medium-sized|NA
TGTGCCACCAGCAGAGATCGTTCGCCACTCTCCTACAATGAGCAGTTCTTC
CATSRDRSPLSYNEQFF
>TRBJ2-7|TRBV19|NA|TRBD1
TGTGCCACAGCGACAGGGTCCTACGAGCAGTACTTC
CATATGSYEQYF
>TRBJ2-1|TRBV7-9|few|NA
TGTGCCAGCAGCCCACAGACAGCGCCGAATGAGCAGTTCTTC
CASSPQTAPNEQFF
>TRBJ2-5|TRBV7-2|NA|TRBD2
TGTGCCAGCAGCTTAGTTCGGGGGGGCCGGGCGAGGACCCAGTACTTC
CASSLVRGGRARTQYF
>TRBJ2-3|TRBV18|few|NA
TGTGCCAGCTCACCACGGGGCCCGGATACGCAGTATTTT
CASSPRGPDTQYF
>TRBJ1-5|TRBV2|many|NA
TGTGCCAGCATCCAAGAACAAAATCAGCCCCAGCATTTT
CASIQEQNQPQHF
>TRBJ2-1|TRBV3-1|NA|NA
TGTGCCAGCAGCCAAGATTCGGGCACAGGACAAGCCAAAAACATTCAGTTCTTC
CASSQDSGTGQAKNIQFF
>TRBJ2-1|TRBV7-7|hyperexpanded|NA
TGTGCTAGCAGCTTAGAATCCAACAATGAGCAGTTCTTC
CASSLESNNEQFF
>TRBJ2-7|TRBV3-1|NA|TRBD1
TGTGCCAGCAGGAGGGACAGGGATGGAGAGCAGTACTTC
CASRRDRDGEQYF
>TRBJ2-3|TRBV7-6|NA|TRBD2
TGTGCCAGCAGCTCCCGAAGACTAGCGGGAGCCCCAGGGGTAGATACGCAGTATTTT
CASSSRRLAGAPGVDTQYF
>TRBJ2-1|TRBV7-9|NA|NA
TGTGCCAGCAGCTGCCCCAGGGGACGTTGGGTGTTCTACAATGAGCAGTTCTTC
CASSCPRGRWVFYNEQFF
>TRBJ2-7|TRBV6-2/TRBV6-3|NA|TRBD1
TGTGCAGGGAAGGGCAGGGGGTATAACGAGCAGTACTTC
CAGKGRGYNEQYF
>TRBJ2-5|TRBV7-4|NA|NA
TGTGCCAGCAGCCCCCACGCTGAGACCCAGTACTTC
CASSPHAETQYF
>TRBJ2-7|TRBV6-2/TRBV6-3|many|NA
TGTGCCAGCAGTTACTTTGCGGATATCTACGAGCAGTACTTC
CASSYFADIYEQYF
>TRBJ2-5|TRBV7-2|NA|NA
TGTGCCAGCAGCTTGACTAGTAGAGGGGAGACCCAGTACTTC
CASSLTSRGETQYF
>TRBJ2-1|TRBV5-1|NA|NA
TGCGCCAGCAGCTTTGGCGCCACACAAGCGGTCGATGAGCAGTTCTTC
CASSFGATQAVDEQFF
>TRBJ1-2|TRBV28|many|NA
TGTGCCAGCAGCCCGCAGACTAACTATGGCTACACCTTC
CASSPQTNYGYTF
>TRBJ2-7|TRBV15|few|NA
TGTGCCACCGGGGGTCCTGGGCCCTACGAGCAGTACTTC
CATGGPGPYEQYF
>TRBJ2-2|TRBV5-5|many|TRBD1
TGTGCCAGCAGCTTCCTAGGGACAGGCGACACCGGGGAGCTGTTTTTT
CASSFLGTGDTGELFF
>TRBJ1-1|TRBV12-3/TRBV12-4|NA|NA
TGTGCCAGCAGTTTAGGCGGGAGTACGAACACTGAAGCTTTCTTT
CASSLGGSTNTEAFF
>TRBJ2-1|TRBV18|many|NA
TGTGCCAGCTCACCATTCGAGATTTACAATGAGCAGTTCTTC
CASSPFEIYNEQFF
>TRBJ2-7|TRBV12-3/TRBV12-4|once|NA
TGTGCCAGCAGTTTAGATGTGAGAGGGTGGTACGAGCAGTACTTC
CASSLDVRGWYEQYF
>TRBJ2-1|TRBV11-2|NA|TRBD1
TGTGCCAGCAGCTCCGGACAGGGGGCCAATGAGCAGTTCTTC
CASSSGQGANEQFF
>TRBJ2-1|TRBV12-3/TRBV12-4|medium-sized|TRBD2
TGTGCCAGCAGTAATCTTTTAGCGGGAGCGTTCTTC
CASSNLLAGAFF
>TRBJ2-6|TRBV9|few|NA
TGTGCCAGCATCCCGGGGGTTGGGGCCAACGTCCTGACTTTC
CASIPGVGANVLTF
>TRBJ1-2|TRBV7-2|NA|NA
TGTGCCAGCAGCTTATTGCCAGGGGGCTACACCTTC
CASSLLPGGYTF
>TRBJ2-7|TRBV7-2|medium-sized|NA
TGTGCCAGCAGCTTGGGGGTTGGGCAGTACTTC
CASSLGVGQYF
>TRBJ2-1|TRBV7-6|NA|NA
TGTGCTAGCAGCTTAGTAGGACAAGGGGAGCAGTTCTTC
CASSLVGQGEQFF
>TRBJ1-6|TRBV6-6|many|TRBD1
TGTGCCAGCAGTTACTCGAGGGGACAGGGGGCCTATAATTCACCCCTCCACTTC
CASSYSRGQGAYNSPLHF
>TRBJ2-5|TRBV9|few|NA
TGTGCCAGCAGTTGGGGCTTAACCTCCCAAGAGACCCAGTACTTC
CASSWGLTSQETQYF
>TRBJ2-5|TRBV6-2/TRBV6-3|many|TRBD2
TGTGCCAGCAGTTTGAGCGGGAGTTGGGGAGAGACCCAGTACTTC
CASSLSGSWGETQYF
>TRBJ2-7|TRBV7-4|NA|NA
TGTGCCAGCAGCTTAGGTGGAGGGTTGGACGAGCAGTACTTC
CASSLGGGLDEQYF
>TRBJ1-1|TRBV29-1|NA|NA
TGCAGCGTTTTGGACACTGAAGCTTTCTTT
CSVLDTEAFF
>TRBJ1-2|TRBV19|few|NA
TGTGCCACCCATGACAGGAACTATGGCTACACCTTC
CATHDRNYGYTF
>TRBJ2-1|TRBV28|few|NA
TGTGCCAGCAGTTTAGGAGGGAGCACCTACAATGAGCAGTTCTTC
CASSLGGSTYNEQFF
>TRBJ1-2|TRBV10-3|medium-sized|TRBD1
TGTGCCATCAGTGTTAAAGACAGGGACAACTATGGCTACACCTTC
CAISVKDRDNYGYTF